The TCR beta chain under discussion was sequenced for a study of OX40 agonist ivuxolimab in advanced cancers. Study-level results: Expanded clones were, on average, more numerous among CD8+ T cells than CD4+.

The CDR3 extends over 13 amino acids. Germline CDR1 MNHNS, CDR2 SASEGT. Trimming left V 5 bases short and J 2 bases short, with 9 bases between. As concerns this clone: The target antigen is unknown.

This table comes from immunoSEQ multiplex PCR, and its TCRdb copy is limited to in-frame clones, with some not included. Among approximately 70,000 clones listed, roughly 81% were seen once. The chain is built from TRBV6-1 and TRBJ1-1; D remains unclear. Sequencing used CD4+ or CD8+ T cells sorted from blood, obtained in a trial of the OX40 agonist ivuxolimab. The clonotype comes from an adult with an advanced solid tumor such as melanoma, head and neck, liver or kidney cancer. The CDR3 sequence: CASSIMQNTEAFF. The CDR3 DNA reads as TGTGCCAGCAGTATCATGCAAAACACTGAAGCTTTCTTT.